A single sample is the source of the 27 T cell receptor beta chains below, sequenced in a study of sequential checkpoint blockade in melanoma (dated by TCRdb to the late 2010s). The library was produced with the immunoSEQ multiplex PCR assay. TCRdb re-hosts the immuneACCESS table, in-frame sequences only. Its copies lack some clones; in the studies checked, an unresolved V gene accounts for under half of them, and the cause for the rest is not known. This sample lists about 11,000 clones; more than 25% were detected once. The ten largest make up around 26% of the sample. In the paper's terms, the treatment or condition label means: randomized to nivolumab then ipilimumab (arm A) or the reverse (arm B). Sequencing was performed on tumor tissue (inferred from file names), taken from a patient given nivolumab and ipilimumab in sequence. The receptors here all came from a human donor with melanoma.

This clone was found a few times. CDR3 in amino acids: CASSLSSDQPQHF. The CDR3 DNA follows: TGCGCCAGCAGCTTGTCGAGTGATCAGCCCCAGCATTTT. V and J are TRBV23-1 and TRBJ1-5; D not certain. TRBV23-1 is reported as an ORF; its role is uncertain. The CDR3 totals 13 residues. Deletions cut 6 bases from V and 5 bases from J, with 11 bases between.

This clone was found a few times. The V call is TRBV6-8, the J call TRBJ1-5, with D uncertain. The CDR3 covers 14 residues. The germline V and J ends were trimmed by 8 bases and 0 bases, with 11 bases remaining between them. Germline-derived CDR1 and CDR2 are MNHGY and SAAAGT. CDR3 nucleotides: TGTGCCAGCGGGCAGACCTATAGCAATCAGCCCCAGCATTTT. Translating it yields CASGQTYSNQPQHF.

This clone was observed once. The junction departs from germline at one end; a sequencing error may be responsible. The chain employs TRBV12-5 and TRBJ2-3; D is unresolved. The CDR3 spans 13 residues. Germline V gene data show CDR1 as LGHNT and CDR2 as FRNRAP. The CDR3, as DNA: TGTGCTAGTGGCTTGGGGATTTGGGATACGCAGTATTTT. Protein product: CASGLGIWDTQYF.

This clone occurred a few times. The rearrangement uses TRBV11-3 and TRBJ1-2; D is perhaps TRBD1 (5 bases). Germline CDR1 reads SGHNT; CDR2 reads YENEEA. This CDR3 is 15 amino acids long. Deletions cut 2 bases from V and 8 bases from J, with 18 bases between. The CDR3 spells CASSLTGGGAGGYTF. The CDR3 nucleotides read TGTGCCAGCAGCTTAACCGGGGGAGGGGCGGGCGGCTACACCTTC.

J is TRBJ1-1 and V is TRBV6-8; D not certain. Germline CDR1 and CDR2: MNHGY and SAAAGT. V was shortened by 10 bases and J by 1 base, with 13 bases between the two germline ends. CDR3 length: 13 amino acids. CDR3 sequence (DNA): TGTGCCATCAAAGTGGAGCCGAACACTGAAGCTTTCTTT. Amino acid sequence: CAIKVEPNTEAFF.

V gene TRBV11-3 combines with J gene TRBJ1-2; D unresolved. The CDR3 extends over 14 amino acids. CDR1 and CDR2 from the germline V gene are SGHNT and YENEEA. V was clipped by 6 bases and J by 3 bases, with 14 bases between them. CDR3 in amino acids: CASSITYGDYGYTF. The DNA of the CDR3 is TGTGCCAGCAGTATTACCTATGGGGACTATGGCTACACCTTC.

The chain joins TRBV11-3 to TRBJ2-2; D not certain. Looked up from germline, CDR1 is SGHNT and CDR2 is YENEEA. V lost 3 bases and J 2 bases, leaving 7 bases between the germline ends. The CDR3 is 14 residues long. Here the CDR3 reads CASSLVRNTGELFF. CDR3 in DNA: TGTGCCAGCAGCTTGGTCAGAAACACCGGGGAGCTGTTTTTT.

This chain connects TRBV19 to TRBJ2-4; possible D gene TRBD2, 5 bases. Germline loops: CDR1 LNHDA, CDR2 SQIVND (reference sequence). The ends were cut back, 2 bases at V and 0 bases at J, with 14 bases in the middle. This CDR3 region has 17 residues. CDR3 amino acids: CASSINREGVAKNIQYF. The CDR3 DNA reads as TGTGCCAGTAGTATAAACCGTGAGGGAGTAGCCAAAAACATTCAGTACTTC.

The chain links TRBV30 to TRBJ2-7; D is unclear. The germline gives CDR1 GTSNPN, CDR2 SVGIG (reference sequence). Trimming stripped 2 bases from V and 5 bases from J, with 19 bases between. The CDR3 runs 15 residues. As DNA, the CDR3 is TGTGCCTGGAGTCGGTTAGTTTCTCCAACCCACGAGCAGTACTTC. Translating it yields CAWSRLVSPTHEQYF.

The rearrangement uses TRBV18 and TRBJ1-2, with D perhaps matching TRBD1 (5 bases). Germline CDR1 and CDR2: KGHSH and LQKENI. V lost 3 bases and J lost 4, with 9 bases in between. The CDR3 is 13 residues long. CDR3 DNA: TGTGCCAGCTCACCCGACAGCTCCTATGGCTACACCTTC. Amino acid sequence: CASSPDSSYGYTF. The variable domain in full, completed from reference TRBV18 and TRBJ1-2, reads NAGVMQNPRHLVRRRGQEARLRCSPMKGHSHVYWYRQLPEEGLKFMVYLQKENIIDESGMPKERFSAEFPKEGPSILRIQQVVRGDSAAYFCASSPDSSYGYTFGSGTRLTVV.

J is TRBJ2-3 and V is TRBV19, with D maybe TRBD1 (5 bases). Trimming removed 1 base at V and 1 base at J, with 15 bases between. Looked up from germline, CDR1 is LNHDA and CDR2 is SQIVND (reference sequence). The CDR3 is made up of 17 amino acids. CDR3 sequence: CASSIGTPTRGTDTQYF. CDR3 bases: TGTGCCAGTAGTATAGGGACACCAACGCGTGGCACAGATACGCAGTATTTT.

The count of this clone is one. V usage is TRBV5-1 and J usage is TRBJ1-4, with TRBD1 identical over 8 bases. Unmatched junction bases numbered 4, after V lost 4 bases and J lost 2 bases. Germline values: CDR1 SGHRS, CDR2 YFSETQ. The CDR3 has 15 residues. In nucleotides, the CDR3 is TGCGCCAGCAGCCTTACAGGGGGGACTAATGAAAAACTGTTTTTT. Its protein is CASSLTGGTNEKLFF.

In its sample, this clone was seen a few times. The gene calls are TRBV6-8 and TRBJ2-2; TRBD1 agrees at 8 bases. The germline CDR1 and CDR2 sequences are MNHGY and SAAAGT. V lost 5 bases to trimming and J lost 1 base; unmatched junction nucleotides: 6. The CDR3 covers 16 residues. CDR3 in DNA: TGTGCCAGCAGTCGCACCGGGACAGGGAACACCGGGGAGCTGTTTTTT. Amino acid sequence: CASSRTGTGNTGELFF.

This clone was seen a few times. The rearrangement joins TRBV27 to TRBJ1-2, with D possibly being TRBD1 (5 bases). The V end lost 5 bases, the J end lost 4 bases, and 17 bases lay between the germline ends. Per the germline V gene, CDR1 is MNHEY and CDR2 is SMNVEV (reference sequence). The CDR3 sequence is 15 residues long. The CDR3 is CASSPPGLGLYGYTF. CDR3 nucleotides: TGTGCCAGCAGTCCCCCGGGACTGGGACTCTATGGCTACACCTTC.

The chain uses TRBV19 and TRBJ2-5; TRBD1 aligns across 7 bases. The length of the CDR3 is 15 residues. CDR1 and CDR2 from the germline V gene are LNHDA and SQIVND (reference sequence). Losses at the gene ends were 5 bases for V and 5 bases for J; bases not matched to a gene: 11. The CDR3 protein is CASSPWDSPGETQYF. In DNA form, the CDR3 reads TGTGCCAGTAGTCCGTGGGACAGCCCCGGTGAGACCCAGTACTTC.

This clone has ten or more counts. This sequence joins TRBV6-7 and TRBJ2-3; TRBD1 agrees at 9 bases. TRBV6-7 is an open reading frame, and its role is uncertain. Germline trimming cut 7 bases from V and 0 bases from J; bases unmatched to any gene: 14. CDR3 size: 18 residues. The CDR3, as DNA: TGTGCCAGCAATAGGGACAGGGTTGGGAGCCCTAGCACAGATACGCAGTATTTT. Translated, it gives CASNRDRVGSPSTDTQYF.

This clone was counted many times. The CDR3 sequence is CASSTPGTVDSYEQYF. Written as DNA, the CDR3 is TGTGCCAGCAGCACACCCGGGACAGTGGATTCCTACGAGCAGTACTTC. The chain recombines TRBV11-3 with TRBJ2-7; 7 nucleotides match TRBD1. Germline V gene lookup returns CDR1 SGHNT and CDR2 YENEEA. The CDR3 extends over 16 amino acids. Losses at the gene ends were 5 bases for V and 1 base for J; bases not matched to a gene: 11.

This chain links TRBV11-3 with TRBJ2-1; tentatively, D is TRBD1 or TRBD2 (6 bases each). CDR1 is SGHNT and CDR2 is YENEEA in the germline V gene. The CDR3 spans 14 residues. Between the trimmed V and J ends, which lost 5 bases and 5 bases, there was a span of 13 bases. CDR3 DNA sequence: TGTGCCAGCAGCCTTAGGGGGGAGAACAATGAGCAGTTCTTC. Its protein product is CASSLRGENNEQFF.

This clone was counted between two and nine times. This CDR3 is CASSSMTENTEAFF. CDR3 in DNA: TGTGCCAGCAGTTCAATGACAGAGAACACTGAAGCTTTCTTT. The chain carries TRBV11-3 and TRBJ1-1; D is possibly TRBD1 (5 bases). Between the trimmed V and J ends, which lost 6 bases and 1 base, there was a span of 12 bases. The CDR3 consists of 14 residues. Germline assignment: CDR1 SGHNT and CDR2 YENEEA.

The CDR3 is CAISEPRGSPDTQYF. The CDR3 DNA is TGTGCCATCAGTGAGCCCCGCGGGTCCCCAGATACGCAGTATTTT. The chain uses TRBV10-3 and TRBJ2-3, with D tentatively TRBD2 (5 bases). CDR3 length: 15 amino acids. V lost 2 bases to trimming and J lost 4 bases, with 13 bases between them. Germline V gene sequence: CDR1 ENHRY, CDR2 SYGVKD.

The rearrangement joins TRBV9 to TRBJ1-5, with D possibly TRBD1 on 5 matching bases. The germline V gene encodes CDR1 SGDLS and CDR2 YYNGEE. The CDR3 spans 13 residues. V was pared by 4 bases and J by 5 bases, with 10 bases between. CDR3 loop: CASSFSGYQPQHF. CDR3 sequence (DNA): TGTGCCAGCAGCTTCTCAGGGTATCAGCCCCAGCATTTT.

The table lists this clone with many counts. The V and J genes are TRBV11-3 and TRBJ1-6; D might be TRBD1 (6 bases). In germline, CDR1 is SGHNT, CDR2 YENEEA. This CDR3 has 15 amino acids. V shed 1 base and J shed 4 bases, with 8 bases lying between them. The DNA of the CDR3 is TGTGCCAGCAGCTTAGGACAGGCGTATAATTCACCCCTCCACTTT. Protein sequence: CASSLGQAYNSPLHF.

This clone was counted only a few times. The CDR3 nucleotides are TGTGCCACCAGCAGAGGACAGGACTCTGGGGCCAACGTCCTGACTTTC. Translated, it gives CATSRGQDSGANVLTF. This sequence joins TRBV15 and TRBJ2-6; maybe TRBD1 (6 bases). Germline CDR1 reads LNHNV; CDR2 reads YYDKDF (reference sequence). With 1 base removed from V and 0 bases from J, the gap between germline ends came to 7 bases. The CDR3 totals 16 residues.

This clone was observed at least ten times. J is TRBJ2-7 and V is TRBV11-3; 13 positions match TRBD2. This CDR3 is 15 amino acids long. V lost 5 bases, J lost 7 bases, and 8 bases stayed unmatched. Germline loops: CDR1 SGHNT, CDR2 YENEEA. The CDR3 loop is CASSQGTSGAGEQYF. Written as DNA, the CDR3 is TGTGCCAGCAGCCAGGGGACTAGCGGGGCGGGGGAGCAGTACTTC.

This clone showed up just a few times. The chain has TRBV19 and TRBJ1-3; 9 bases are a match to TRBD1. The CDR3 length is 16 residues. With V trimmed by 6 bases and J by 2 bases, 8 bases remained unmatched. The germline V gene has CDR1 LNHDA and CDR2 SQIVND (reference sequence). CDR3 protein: CASSAPGQGTGNTIYF. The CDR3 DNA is TGTGCCAGTAGCGCCCCGGGACAGGGAACTGGAAACACCATATATTTT.

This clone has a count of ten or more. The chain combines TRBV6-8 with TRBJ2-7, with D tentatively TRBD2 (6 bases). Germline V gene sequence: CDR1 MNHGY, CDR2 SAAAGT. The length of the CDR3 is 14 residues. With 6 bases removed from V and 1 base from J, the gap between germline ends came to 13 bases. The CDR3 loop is CASRQVGGSYEQYF. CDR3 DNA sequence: TGTGCCAGCAGACAAGTGGGGGGATCCTACGAGCAGTACTTC.

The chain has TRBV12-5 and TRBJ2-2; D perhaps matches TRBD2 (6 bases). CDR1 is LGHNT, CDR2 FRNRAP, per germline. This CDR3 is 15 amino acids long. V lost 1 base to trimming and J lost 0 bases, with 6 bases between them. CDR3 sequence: CASGLGLANTGELFF. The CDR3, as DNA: TGTGCTAGTGGTTTGGGACTAGCGAACACCGGGGAGCTGTTTTTT.